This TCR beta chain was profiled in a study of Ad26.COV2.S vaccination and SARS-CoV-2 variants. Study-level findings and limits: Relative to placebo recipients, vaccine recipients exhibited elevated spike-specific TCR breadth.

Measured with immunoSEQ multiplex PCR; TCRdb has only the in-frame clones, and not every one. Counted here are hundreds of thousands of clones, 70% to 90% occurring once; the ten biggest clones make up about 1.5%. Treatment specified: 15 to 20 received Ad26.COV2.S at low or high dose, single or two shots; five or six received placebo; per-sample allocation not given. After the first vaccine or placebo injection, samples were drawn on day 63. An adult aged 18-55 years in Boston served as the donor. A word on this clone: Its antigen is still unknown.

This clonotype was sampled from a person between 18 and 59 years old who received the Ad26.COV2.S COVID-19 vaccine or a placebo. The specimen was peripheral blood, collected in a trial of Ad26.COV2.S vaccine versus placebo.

CDR3 region: CASSSRGRDQPQHF. CDR3 nucleotides: TGTGCCAGCAGCTCCAGGGGCCGCGATCAGCCCCAGCATTTT. The chain couples TRBV7-2 to TRBJ1-5, with TRBD1 as a possible D gene (6 bases). Germline V gene lookup returns CDR1 SGHTA and CDR2 FQGNSA. The V gene lost 4 bases and the J gene lost 5 bases, with 12 bases spanning the gap. This CDR3 contains 14 residues.